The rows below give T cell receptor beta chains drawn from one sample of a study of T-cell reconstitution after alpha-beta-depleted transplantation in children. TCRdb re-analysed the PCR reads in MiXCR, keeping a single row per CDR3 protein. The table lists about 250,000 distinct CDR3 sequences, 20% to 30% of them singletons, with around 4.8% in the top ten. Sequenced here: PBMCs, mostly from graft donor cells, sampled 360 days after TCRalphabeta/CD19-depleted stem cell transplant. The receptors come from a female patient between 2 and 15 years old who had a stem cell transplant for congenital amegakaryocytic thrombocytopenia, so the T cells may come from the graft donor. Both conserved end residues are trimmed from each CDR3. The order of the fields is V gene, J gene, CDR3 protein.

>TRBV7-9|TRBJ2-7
ASSTGGTNTGAHEQY
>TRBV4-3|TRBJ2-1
ASGQGNSGEQF
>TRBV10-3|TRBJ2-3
ATRDDTGDTQY
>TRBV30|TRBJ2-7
AWRKAETFYEQY
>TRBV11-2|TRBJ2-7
ASNLRGGEQY
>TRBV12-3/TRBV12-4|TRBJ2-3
ASSSGRTSTDTQY
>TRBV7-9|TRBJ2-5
ASSLLGGINQETQY
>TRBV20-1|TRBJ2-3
SARGYNTDTQY
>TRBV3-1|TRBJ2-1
ASSQDPSGVAYNEQF
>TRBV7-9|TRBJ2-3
ASSLSKTTDTQY
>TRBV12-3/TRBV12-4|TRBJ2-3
ASSPTGDTQY
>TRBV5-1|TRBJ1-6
ASSGGQGYSPLH
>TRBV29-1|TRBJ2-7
SVSRRGSGYEQY
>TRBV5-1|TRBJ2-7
ASSPGLALTYEQY
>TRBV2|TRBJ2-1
ASSVEGISHGEQF
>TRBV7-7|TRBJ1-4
ASSPLRVGEKLF
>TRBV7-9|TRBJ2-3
ASSLARGDTQY
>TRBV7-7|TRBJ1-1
ASSLAGLMNTEAF
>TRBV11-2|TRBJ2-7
ASGGLAGYEQY
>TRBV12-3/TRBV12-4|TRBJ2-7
ASSDGTSGPYKQY
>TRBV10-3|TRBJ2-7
AISDGQRSSYEQY
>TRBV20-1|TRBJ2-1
SSRGTSYNEQF
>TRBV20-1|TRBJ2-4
SARVFGTRDIQY
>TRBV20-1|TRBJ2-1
SASVAGGPYNEQF
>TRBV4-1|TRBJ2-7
ASSHTLKSSYEQY
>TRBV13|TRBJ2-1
ASSPEPLAGASNEQF
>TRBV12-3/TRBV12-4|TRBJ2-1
ASVVEGFSYNEQF
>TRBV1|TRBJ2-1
TSSQEGIYNEQF
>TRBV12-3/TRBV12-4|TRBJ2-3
ASSASSSGARRY
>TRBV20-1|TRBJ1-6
SATGTGYSPLH
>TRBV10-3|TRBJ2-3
AISVELADTQY
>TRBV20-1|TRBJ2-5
SARADGVRETQY
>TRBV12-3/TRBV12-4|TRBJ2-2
ASSLGGSGELF
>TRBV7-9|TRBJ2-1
ASSLGRGPNGDEQF
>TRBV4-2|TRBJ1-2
ASSPTGEGMYYGYT
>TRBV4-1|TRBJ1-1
ASQRAGHTEAF
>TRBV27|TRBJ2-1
ASKTSGIYNEQF
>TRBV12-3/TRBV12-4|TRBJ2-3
ASSHSGTSTDTQY
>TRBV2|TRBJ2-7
ASSERPGLAGYEQY
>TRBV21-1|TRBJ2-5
ASSKIQTTQETQY
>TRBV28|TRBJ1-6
ASSLTGISNSPLH
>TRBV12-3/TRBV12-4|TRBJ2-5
ASSPGGGEETQY
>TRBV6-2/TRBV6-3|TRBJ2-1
ASSYSLNNEQF
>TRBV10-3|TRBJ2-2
AISEGGGSTGELF
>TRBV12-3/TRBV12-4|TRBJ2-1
ASTSRLPSHEQF
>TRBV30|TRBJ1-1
AWNQQGLGAF
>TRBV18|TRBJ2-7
ASSPTGDEQY
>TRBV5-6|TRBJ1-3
ASSLVGQGFGNTIY
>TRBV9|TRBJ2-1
ASSVAGSYNEQF
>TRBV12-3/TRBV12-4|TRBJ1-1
ASSPWTGRNTEAF
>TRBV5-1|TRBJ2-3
ASRSGTGQPENTDTQY
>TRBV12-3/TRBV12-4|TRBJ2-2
ASSDTGRIAGELF
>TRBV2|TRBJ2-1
ASSRSRTGLNEQF
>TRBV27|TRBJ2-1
ASSLSRGRLAIEQF
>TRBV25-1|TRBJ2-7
ASSEPGNYEQY
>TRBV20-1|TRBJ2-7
SASRRSSYEQY
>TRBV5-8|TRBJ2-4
ASSLPSGGNIQY
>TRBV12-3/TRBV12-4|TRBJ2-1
ASRSVDNEQF
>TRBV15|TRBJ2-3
ATSFRTGQSTDTQY